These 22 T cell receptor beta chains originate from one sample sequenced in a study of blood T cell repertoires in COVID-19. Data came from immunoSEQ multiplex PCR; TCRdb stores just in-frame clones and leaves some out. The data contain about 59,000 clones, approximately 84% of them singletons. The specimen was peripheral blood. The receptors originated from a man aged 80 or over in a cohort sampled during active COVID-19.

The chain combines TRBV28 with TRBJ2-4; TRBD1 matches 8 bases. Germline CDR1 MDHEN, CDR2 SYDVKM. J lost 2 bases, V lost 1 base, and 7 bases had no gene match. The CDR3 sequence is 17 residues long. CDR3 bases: TGTGCCAGCAGTTTATTGGCAGGGGGCCTGACCAAAAACATTCAGTACTTC. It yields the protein CASSLLAGGLTKNIQYF. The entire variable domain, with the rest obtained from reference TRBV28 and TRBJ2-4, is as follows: DVKVTQSSRYLVKRTGEKVFLECVQDMDHENMFWYRQDPGLGLRLIYFSYDVKMKEKGDIPEGYSVSREKKERFSLILESASTNQTSMYLCASSLLAGGLTKNIQYFGAGTRLSVL.

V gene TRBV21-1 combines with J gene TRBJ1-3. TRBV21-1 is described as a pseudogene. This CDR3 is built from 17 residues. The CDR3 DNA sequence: TGTGCCAGCAGCAACCTAACGAGAGGCACCTCTGGAAACACCATATATTTT. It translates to CASSNLTRGTSGNTIYF.

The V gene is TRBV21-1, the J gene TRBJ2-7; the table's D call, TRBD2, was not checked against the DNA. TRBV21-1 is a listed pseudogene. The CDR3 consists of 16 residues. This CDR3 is CASSKFWLAGGTEQYF. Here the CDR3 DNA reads TGTGCCAGCAGCAAATTTTGGCTAGCGGGAGGAACTGAGCAGTACTTC.

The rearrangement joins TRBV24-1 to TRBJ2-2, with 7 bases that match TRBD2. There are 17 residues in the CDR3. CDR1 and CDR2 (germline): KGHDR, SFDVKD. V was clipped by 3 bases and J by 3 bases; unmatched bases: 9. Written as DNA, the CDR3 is TGTGCCACCAGTGATGGAGGGGTAGCGGGCTACACCGGGGAGCTGTTTTTT. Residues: CATSDGGVAGYTGELFF.

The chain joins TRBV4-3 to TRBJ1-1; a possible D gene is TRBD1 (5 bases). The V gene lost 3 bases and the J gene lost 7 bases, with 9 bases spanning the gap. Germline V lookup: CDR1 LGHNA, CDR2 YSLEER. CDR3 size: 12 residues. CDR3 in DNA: TGCGCCAGCAGCCACCAGGGAGGTGAAGCTTTCTTT. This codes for CASSHQGGEAFF.

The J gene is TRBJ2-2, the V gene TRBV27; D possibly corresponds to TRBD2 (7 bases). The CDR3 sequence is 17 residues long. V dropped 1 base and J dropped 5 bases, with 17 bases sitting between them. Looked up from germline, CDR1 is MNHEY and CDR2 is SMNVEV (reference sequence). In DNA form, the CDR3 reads TGTGCCAGCAGTTTATTGGGGGGGCTAGTAGATACCGGGGAGCTGTTTTTT. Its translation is CASSLLGGLVDTGELFF.

CDR3 residues: CASSAPGQETQYF. The CDR3 nucleotides are TGTGCCAGCAGCGCCCCGGGGCAAGAGACCCAGTACTTC. This chain uses TRBV5-6 with TRBJ2-5; maybe TRBD2 (5 bases). Germline V gene data show CDR1 as SGHDT and CDR2 as YYEEEE. The CDR3 runs to 13 residues. Trimming shortened V by 4 bases and J by 2 bases, and 9 bases separated the two germline ends.

The CDR3 protein is CASSRERGTNEKLFF. The CDR3 DNA follows: TGTGCCAGCTCACGCGAACGGGGGACGAATGAAAAACTGTTTTTT. The chain is built from TRBV18 and TRBJ1-4, with D tentatively TRBD1 (5 bases). The CDR3 contains 15 residues. V lost 4 bases and J 5 bases, leaving 14 bases between the germline ends. Germline CDR1 and CDR2: KGHSH and LQKENI. Drawing the rest from reference TRBV18 and TRBJ1-4, the complete variable domain is NAGVMQNPRHLVRRRGQEARLRCSPMKGHSHVYWYRQLPEEGLKFMVYLQKENIIDESGMPKERFSAEFPKEGPSILRIQQVVRGDSAAYFCASSRERGTNEKLFFGSGTQLSVL.

CDR3 sequence (DNA): TGTGCCAGCAGCTTAGGCAGGGGGTTAGAGGGCTACACCTTC. Translating gives CASSLGRGLEGYTF. This chain connects TRBV5-4 to TRBJ1-2, with TRBD1 matching 7 bases. From germline, CDR1 is SGHNT and CDR2 YYREEE (reference sequence). The CDR3 is made up of 14 amino acids. V trimming: 2 bases; J trimming: 8 bases; junction bases outside the gene matches: 9.

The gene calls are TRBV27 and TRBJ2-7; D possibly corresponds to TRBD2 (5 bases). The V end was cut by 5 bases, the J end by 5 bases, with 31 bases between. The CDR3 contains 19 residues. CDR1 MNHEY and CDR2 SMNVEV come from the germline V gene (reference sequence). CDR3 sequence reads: CASSPLTPGGEGKTHEQYF. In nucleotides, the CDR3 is TGTGCCAGCAGTCCTCTGACCCCAGGAGGTGAAGGGAAGACCCACGAGCAGTACTTC.

This chain's CDR3 is CAWSGERAEAFF. The CDR3 DNA sequence: TGTGCCTGGAGCGGGGAAAGGGCCGAAGCTTTCTTT. This rearrangement joins TRBV30 to TRBJ1-1; D gene uncertain. This CDR3 contains 12 residues. Germline V lookup: CDR1 GTSNPN, CDR2 SVGIG (reference sequence). Trimming cost V 3 bases and J 8 bases, with 13 bases left between them.

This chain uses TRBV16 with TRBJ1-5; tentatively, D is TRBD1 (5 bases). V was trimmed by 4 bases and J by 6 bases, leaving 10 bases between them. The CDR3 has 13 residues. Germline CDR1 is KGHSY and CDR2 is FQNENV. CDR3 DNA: TGTGCCAGCAGCCCGGGGACTCGTCAGCCCCAGCATTTT. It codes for CASSPGTRQPQHF. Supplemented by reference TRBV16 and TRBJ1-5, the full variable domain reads GEEVAQTPKHLVRGEGQKAKLYCAPIKGHSYVFWYQQVLKNEFKFLISFQNENVFDETGMPKERFSAKCLPNSPCSLEIQATKLEDSAVYFCASSPGTRQPQHFGDGTRLSIL.

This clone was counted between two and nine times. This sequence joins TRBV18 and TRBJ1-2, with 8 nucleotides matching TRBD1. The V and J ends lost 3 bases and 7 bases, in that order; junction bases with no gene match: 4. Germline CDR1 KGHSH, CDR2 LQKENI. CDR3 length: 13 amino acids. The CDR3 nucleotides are TGTGCCAGCTCACCCAGGACAGGGCTTGGCTACACCTTC. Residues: CASSPRTGLGYTF.

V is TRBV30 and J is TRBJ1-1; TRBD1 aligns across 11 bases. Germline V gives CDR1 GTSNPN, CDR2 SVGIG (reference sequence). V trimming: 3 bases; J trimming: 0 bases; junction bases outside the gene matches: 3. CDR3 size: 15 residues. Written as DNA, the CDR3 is TGTGCCTGGAGCCAGGGACAGGGGGTGAACACTGAAGCTTTCTTT. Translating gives CAWSQGQGVNTEAFF.

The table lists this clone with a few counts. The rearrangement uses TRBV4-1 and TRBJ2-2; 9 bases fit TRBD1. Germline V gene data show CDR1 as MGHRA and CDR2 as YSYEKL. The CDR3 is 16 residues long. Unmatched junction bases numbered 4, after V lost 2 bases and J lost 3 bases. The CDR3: CASSQPQGADTGELFF. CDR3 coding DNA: TGCGCCAGCAGCCAACCACAGGGGGCGGACACCGGGGAGCTGTTTTTT.

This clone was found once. CDR3 in amino acids: CASRNPTGSEGYTF. The CDR3 nucleotides read TGTGCCAGCAGAAACCCGACAGGCTCTGAAGGCTACACCTTC. This chain links TRBV3-1 (or the pseudogene TRBV3-2) with TRBJ1-2, with D perhaps matching TRBD1 (6 bases). This CDR3 contains 14 residues. V was clipped by 6 bases and J by 8 bases, with 19 bases between them. Germline CDR1 and CDR2: LGHDT and YNNKEL (reference sequence).

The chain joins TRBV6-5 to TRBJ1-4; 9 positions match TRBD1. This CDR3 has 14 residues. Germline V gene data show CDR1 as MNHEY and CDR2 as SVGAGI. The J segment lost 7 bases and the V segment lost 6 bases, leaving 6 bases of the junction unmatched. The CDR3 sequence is CASSPQGASEKLFF. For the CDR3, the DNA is TGTGCCAGCAGCCCACAGGGGGCGAGTGAAAAACTGTTTTTT.

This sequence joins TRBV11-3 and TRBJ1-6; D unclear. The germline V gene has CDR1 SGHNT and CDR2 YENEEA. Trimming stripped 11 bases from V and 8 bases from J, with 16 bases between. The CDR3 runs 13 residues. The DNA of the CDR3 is TGTGCCGCGGGCGCCGACGGGCATTCACCCCTCCACTTT. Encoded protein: CAAGADGHSPLHF.

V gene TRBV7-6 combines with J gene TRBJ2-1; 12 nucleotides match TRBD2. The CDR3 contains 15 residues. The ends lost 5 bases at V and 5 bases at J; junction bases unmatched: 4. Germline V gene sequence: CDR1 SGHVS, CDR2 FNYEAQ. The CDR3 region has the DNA TGTGCCAGCAGCCCAACTAGCGGGAGGAACAATGAGCAGTTCTTC. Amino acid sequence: CASSPTSGRNNEQFF.

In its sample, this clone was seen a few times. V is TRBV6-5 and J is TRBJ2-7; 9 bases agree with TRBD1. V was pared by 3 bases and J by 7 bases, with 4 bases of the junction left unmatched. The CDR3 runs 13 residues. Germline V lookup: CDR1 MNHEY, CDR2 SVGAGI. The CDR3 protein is CASSYGDRAEQYF. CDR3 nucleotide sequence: TGTGCCAGCAGTTATGGGGACAGGGCGGAGCAGTACTTC.

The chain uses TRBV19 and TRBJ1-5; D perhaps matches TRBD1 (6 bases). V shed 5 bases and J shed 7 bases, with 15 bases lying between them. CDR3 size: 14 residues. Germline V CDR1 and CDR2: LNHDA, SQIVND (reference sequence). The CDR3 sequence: CASSQITGFQPQHF. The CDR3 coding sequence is TGTGCCAGTAGTCAAATCACAGGGTTCCAGCCCCAGCATTTT.

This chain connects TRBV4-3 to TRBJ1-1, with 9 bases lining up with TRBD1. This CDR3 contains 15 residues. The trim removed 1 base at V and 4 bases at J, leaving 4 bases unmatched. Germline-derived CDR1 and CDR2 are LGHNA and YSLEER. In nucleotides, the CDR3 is TGCGCCAGCAGCCAAGGCCGGGACAGGGTCACTGAAGCTTTCTTT. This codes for CASSQGRDRVTEAFF.